This T cell receptor (beta chain) was profiled in a study of T cell clonotyping in hematopoietic cell transplantation (dated by TCRdb to 2020 to 2022). About the investigation overall: A total of 150 or so blood samples were gathered in the study from under 40 consecutive transplant recipients along with their related donors. Patients were recruited between September 2015 and January 2017 and followed until late 2020 or death.

Read against the paper, the sample's time point label means: 100 days after allo-HCT. Blood samples were obtained from recipients approximately 28 days before transplant and at days 30, 100 and 180 after transplant. Nuclei Lysis Solution was used to extract genomic DNA from fresh or cryopreserved unfractionated peripheral blood mononuclear cells. General study outcomes and caveats: Overlap with donor repertoires was found for only a small fraction of recipient repertoires, with over 97% found to appear de novo at the given depth. Donor and pretransplant recipient Inverse Simpson Index values predicted broader posttransplant TCR repertoire diversity. After transplant, TCR diversity in recipients dropped, and pathologically expanded clonotypes climbed progressively between day 30 and day 180. The sample size was limited and the cells went unsorted, which meant the CD4 and CD8 repertoire contributions could not be told apart.

Note on this clone: Its cognate antigen has yet to be identified. The input lacks base qualities; no much larger clone sits a single base away.

From the cysteine through the phenylalanine, the CDR3 covers 11 amino acids. Of the read, only the CDR3 DNA is kept; its 33 bases are in frame from base 1. The junction shows trimming of 2 bases on V and 3 bases on J, plus 3 bases between the germline ends. Reading the germline V gene (reference sequence) gives CDR1 DFQATT and CDR2 SNEGSKA. With the immunoSEQ assay, which is a bias-controlled multiplex PCR relying on V- and J-specific primers, TCR beta CDR3 regions were amplified from genomic DNA. A second PCR step added a proprietary barcode and Illumina adapter sequences to the CDR3 amplicons. An Illumina MiSeq instrument was used for sequencing of the CDR3 libraries. The authors processed their data as follows. Export and quality control were performed with immunoSEQ Analyzer 3.0, and downstream analyses were performed with R Bioconductor and Immunarch. Repertoire metrics were calculated using only productive rearrangements within the normalized downsampled data set. In the normalized cohort, clonotypes with more than 5 templates were defined as pathologically expanded. Repertoire diversity was measured with the Inverse Simpson Index. The non-normalized data set was used for CMV-specificity analyses so that all clonotypes could be captured. TCRdb carries this immuneACCESS record with in-frame sequences only. Its versions omit some clonotypes, under half of them owing to an unresolved V gene in the studies checked, with the rest unexplained. V, J and clone size reflect that table, while D and trimming were determined from the DNA. This sample comprises about 5,500 clones, around nine tenths of them detected only once. The ten top clones hold around a quarter of the sample.

The chain uses TRBV20-1 and TRBJ2-3, with the D gene call left open. This sample comprised peripheral blood mononuclear cells, obtained 100 days after allogeneic stem cell transplant. The sequence was collected from a male patient between 65 and 85 years old who had an allogeneic stem cell transplant from an unrelated donor, so T cells may come from the graft donor. Some clones in this sample may be carry-over from other donors' samples. The DNA sequence reads TGCAGTGCTAGACTGACAGATACGCAGTATTTT. This gives the protein CSARLTDTQYF.